These 32 T cell receptor beta chains were all obtained from the same sample, sequenced in a study of vaccination effects on CD4 cells after COVID-19. The table came from immunoSEQ multiplex PCR; TCRdb's copy has only in-frame clones and leaves some out. The repertoire holds approximately 87,000 clones, with approximately 74% as singletons. These receptors' antigens are unknown. Antigen-specific CD4+ T cells expanded by the ViraFEST assay with viral peptide pools were then sequenced. Isolation of CD4+ T cells took place after around 10 days of culture. Source: CD4+ T cells from PBMCs cultured with HCoV-229E spike peptides, taken before COVID-19 vaccination. All receptors derive from a human donor who received a COVID-19 vaccine.

This chain links TRBV18 with TRBJ2-4; D gene unclear. The length of the CDR3 is 15 residues. Trimming cost V 3 bases and J 0 bases, with 9 bases left between them. Germline values: CDR1 KGHSH, CDR2 LQKENI. The DNA for the CDR3 is TGTGCCAGCTCACCGCTGGGGAAAGCCAAAAACATTCAGTACTTC. This sequence encodes CASSPLGKAKNIQYF.

This clone was recorded once. CDR3 in amino acids: CASSVWSEDTQYF. CDR3 coding DNA: TGTGCCAGTAGTGTCTGGAGCGAAGATACGCAGTATTTT. V and J are TRBV19 and TRBJ2-3; D unclear. The CDR3 has 13 amino acids. V was shortened by 5 bases and J by 5 bases, with 11 bases between the two germline ends. Germline V gene lookup returns CDR1 LNHDA and CDR2 SQIVND (reference sequence).

This chain connects TRBV6-2 or TRBV6-3 to TRBJ1-4; TRBD1 matches 9 bases. V lost 4 bases, J lost 8 bases, and 8 bases stayed unmatched. The germline CDR1 and CDR2 sequences are MNHEY and SVGEGT. The CDR3 contains 15 residues. Written as DNA, the CDR3 is TGTGCCAGCAGTTCTACGGGACAGGGATACGAAAAACTGTTTTTT. Protein sequence: CASSSTGQGYEKLFF.

This clone has just a few counts. V is TRBV5-8 and J is TRBJ1-1, with D possibly matching TRBD1 (5 bases). The CDR3 extends over 17 amino acids. Germline CDR1 SGHTS, CDR2 YDEGEE. The V gene lost 7 bases and the J gene lost 3 bases, with 25 bases spanning the gap. As DNA, the CDR3 is TGTGCCAGCCCTACCAGTTACTTGACAGTAGAGGACACTGAAGCTTTCTTT. Its protein product is CASPTSYLTVEDTEAFF.

V is TRBV18 and J is TRBJ1-1; TRBD1 might be the D (5 bases). CDR1 and CDR2 from the germline V gene are KGHSH and LQKENI. With 5 bases removed from V and 4 bases from J, the gap between germline ends came to 11 bases. The CDR3 extends over 13 amino acids. In nucleotides, the CDR3 is TGTGCCAGCTCATCCGGGGCTGCCACTGAAGCTTTCTTT. This encodes CASSSGAATEAFF.

The chain is built from TRBV9 and TRBJ2-2, with 7 bases that match TRBD1. CDR3 length: 17 amino acids. The germline CDR1 and CDR2 sequences are SGDLS and YYNGEE. The trim removed 3 bases at V and 2 bases at J, leaving 10 bases unmatched. CDR3: CASSATQGKGNTGELFF. CDR3 in DNA: TGTGCCAGCAGCGCGACACAGGGGAAAGGTAACACCGGGGAGCTGTTTTTT.

The rearrangement joins TRBV19 to TRBJ1-5, with 7 bases aligning to TRBD1. J lost 3 bases, V lost 7 bases, and 6 bases had no gene match. Germline loops: CDR1 LNHDA, CDR2 SQIVND (reference sequence). The CDR3 has 14 amino acids. The CDR3 DNA reads TGTGCCAGTACCGGAGACAGGGTCAATCAGCCCCAGCATTTT. Its protein product is CASTGDRVNQPQHF.

This clone was counted a single time. The rearrangement joins TRBV7-2 to TRBJ1-4, with D unresolved. CDR1 and CDR2 (germline): SGHTA, FQGNSA. The ends were cut back, 5 bases at V and 4 bases at J, with 11 bases in the middle. The CDR3 is made up of 14 amino acids. The CDR3, as DNA: TGTGCCAGCAGCCCAGACCCACTTAATGAAAAACTGTTTTTT. It specifies CASSPDPLNEKLFF.

V and J are TRBV5-1 and TRBJ2-1, with 8 bases fitting TRBD1. CDR3 length: 16 residues. The V gene's germline CDR1 is SGHRS and CDR2 YFSETQ. V shed 4 bases, J shed 2 bases, and the junction held 8 bases outside the gene matches. DNA for the CDR3: TGCGCCAGCAGCCTTCCAGGACAGGGCCCCTACAATGAGCAGTTCTTC. Translation: CASSLPGQGPYNEQFF.

The chain has TRBV18 and TRBJ1-1; unclear D gene. The CDR3 totals 14 residues. V was clipped by 3 bases and J by 5 bases, with 13 bases between them. Germline V gene lookup returns CDR1 KGHSH and CDR2 LQKENI. This CDR3 reads CASSPAGMWTEAFF. As DNA, the CDR3 is TGTGCCAGCTCACCGGCGGGGATGTGGACTGAAGCTTTCTTT. The whole variable domain, remainder taken from reference TRBV18 and TRBJ1-1, is NAGVMQNPRHLVRRRGQEARLRCSPMKGHSHVYWYRQLPEEGLKFMVYLQKENIIDESGMPKERFSAEFPKEGPSILRIQQVVRGDSAAYFCASSPAGMWTEAFFGQGTRLTVV.

This sequence joins TRBV3-1 (or the pseudogene TRBV3-2) and TRBJ2-1, with D perhaps matching TRBD1 (6 bases). Germline V CDR1 and CDR2: LGHDT, YNNKEL (reference sequence). With 1 base removed from V and 5 bases from J, the gap between germline ends came to 9 bases. This CDR3 region has 14 residues. CDR3 protein: CASSQAQGHNEQFF. The CDR3, as DNA: TGTGCCAGCAGCCAAGCACAGGGCCACAATGAGCAGTTCTTC.

The chain has TRBV5-1 and TRBJ1-3; tentative D call: TRBD1 (5 bases). This CDR3 contains 17 residues. Germline values: CDR1 SGHRS, CDR2 YFSETQ. Trimming left V 0 bases short and J 0 bases short, with 13 bases between. In nucleotides, the CDR3 is TGCGCCAGCAGCTTGGTAGGGGATATGAGCTCTGGAAACACCATATATTTT. This codes for CASSLVGDMSSGNTIYF.

This clone turned up a few times. As DNA, the CDR3 is TGCGCCAGCAGCTTGGGGACAGGGAGAGAAGAGACCCAGTACTTC. The encoded protein is CASSLGTGREETQYF. J is TRBJ2-5 and V is TRBV5-1; TRBD1 agrees at 8 bases. The CDR3 is 15 amino acids. Trimming cost V 0 bases and J 3 bases; bases outside gene matches: 4. The germline CDR1 and CDR2 sequences are SGHRS and YFSETQ.

The chain links TRBV27 to TRBJ1-2; tentative D call: TRBD1 (5 bases). This CDR3 is built from 14 residues. Trimming stripped 8 bases from V and 4 bases from J, with 17 bases between. Per germline, CDR1 MNHEY and CDR2 SMNVEV (reference sequence). The CDR3 spells CASRLNGAGYGYTF. CDR3 sequence (DNA): TGTGCCAGCCGCCTGAATGGGGCGGGCTATGGCTACACCTTC.

The CDR3 sequence: CASRPGTGTYGYTF. In DNA, the CDR3 is TGCGCCAGCAGACCGGGGACAGGGACCTATGGCTACACCTTC. The chain links TRBV5-1 to TRBJ1-2; TRBD1 aligns across 9 bases. Germline CDR1 is SGHRS and CDR2 is YFSETQ. Trimming took 5 bases from V and 4 from J; bases not matched to a gene: 6. The CDR3 runs 14 residues.

The rearrangement uses TRBV19 and TRBJ2-7; maybe TRBD1 (6 bases). The germline V gene has CDR1 LNHDA and CDR2 SQIVND (reference sequence). CDR3 length: 14 residues. V gave up 4 bases and J gave up 4 bases, with 14 bases separating them. The CDR3 region is CASSKDRVRYEQYV. DNA for the CDR3: TGTGCCAGTAGTAAGGACAGAGTAAGATACGAGCAGTACGTC.

This clone was observed a few times. This sequence joins TRBV5-1 and TRBJ2-2; D call uncertain. The CDR3 has 16 amino acids. V was pared by 0 bases and J by 4 bases, with 13 bases between. Germline CDR1 is SGHRS and CDR2 is YFSETQ. The DNA for the CDR3 is TGCGCCAGCAGCTTGGCCGATCCCTCCATCACCGGGGAGCTGTTTTTT. Translated: CASSLADPSITGELFF.

This clone was detected once. This rearrangement joins TRBV5-5 to TRBJ2-2, with TRBD1 identical over 9 bases. Trimming took 3 bases from V and 5 from J; bases not matched to a gene: 8. Germline V gene sequence: CDR1 SGHKS, CDR2 YYEKEE (reference sequence). The CDR3 sequence is 16 residues long. The DNA for the CDR3 is TGTGCCAGCAGCTCAGTACAGGGGGCGAGGACCGGGGAGCTGTTTTTT. Translated: CASSSVQGARTGELFF.

The chain carries TRBV19 and TRBJ2-6, with D perhaps matching TRBD2 (5 bases). The CDR3 is 16 residues long. The germline V and J ends were trimmed by 5 bases and 0 bases, with 11 bases remaining between them. Germline assignment: CDR1 LNHDA and CDR2 SQIVND (reference sequence). The CDR3 DNA reads TGTGCCAGTAGTCGGCGGGCAGACTCTGGGGCCAACGTCCTGACTTTC. This sequence encodes CASSRRADSGANVLTF.

This clone was detected a few times. The chain couples TRBV18 to TRBJ2-3; tentative D call: TRBD1 (6 bases). Between the trimmed V and J ends, which lost 5 bases and 3 bases, there was a span of 15 bases. The CDR3 runs 15 residues. Germline assignment: CDR1 KGHSH and CDR2 LQKENI. DNA of the CDR3: TGTGCCAGCTCATCGTTGGGTAGGGGGACAGATACGCAGTATTTT. Its translation: CASSSLGRGTDTQYF. The full variable domain, its missing parts supplied by reference TRBV18 and TRBJ2-3, is NAGVMQNPRHLVRRRGQEARLRCSPMKGHSHVYWYRQLPEEGLKFMVYLQKENIIDESGMPKERFSAEFPKEGPSILRIQQVVRGDSAAYFCASSSLGRGTDTQYFGPGTRLTVL.

The chain recombines TRBV9 with TRBJ1-2, with TRBD1 as a possible D gene (5 bases). Germline V CDR1 and CDR2: SGDLS, YYNGEE. Trimming stripped 0 bases from V and 6 bases from J, with 12 bases between. This CDR3 comprises 14 residues. CDR3 amino acids: CASSVGGASDGYTF. The CDR3 nucleotides are TGTGCCAGCAGCGTAGGAGGGGCCTCAGATGGCTACACCTTC.

In its sample, this clone was seen a few times. The CDR3 is CATSSRPGLAWGFYEQYV. The CDR3 coding sequence is TGTGCCACCAGCAGTAGGCCGGGACTAGCATGGGGATTCTACGAGCAGTACGTC. The chain combines TRBV15 with TRBJ2-7, with TRBD2 matching 9 bases. The CDR3 contains 18 residues. With 3 bases clipped from V and 3 bases from J, the junction kept 15 bases outside the gene matches. Germline V gives CDR1 LNHNV, CDR2 YYDKDF (reference sequence).

The J gene is TRBJ1-2, the V gene TRBV6-1; D possibly corresponds to TRBD1 (5 bases). Trimming shortened V by 2 bases and J by 5 bases, and 21 bases separated the two germline ends. The CDR3 contains 17 residues. Germline V gene lookup returns CDR1 MNHNS and CDR2 SASEGT. CDR3 nucleotide sequence: TGTGCCAGCAGTGAATTTTTTGGACAAAGTAATTTATATGGCTACACCTTC. Translated: CASSEFFGQSNLYGYTF.

The genes are TRBV5-5 and TRBJ1-5, with D uncertain. Germline V gene data show CDR1 as SGHKS and CDR2 as YYEKEE (reference sequence). V lost 4 bases and J lost 4, with 15 bases in between. This CDR3 region has 15 residues. CDR3 nucleotides: TGTGCCAGCAGCCCCCCCGGGAACTTAAATCAGCCCCAGCATTTT. It yields the protein CASSPPGNLNQPQHF.

The chain employs TRBV10-1 and TRBJ2-5, with D perhaps assigned TRBD1 or TRBD2 (5 bases each). Germline CDR1 WNHNN, CDR2 SYGVQD (reference sequence). The V gene lost 4 bases and the J gene lost 4 bases, with 10 bases spanning the gap. CDR3 length: 13 residues. The CDR3 DNA reads as TGCGCCAGCAGTGGGTCGAGGGGAGAGACCCAGTACTTC. Translation: CASSGSRGETQYF.

This chain joins TRBV18 and TRBJ2-7; D is possibly TRBD1 (5 bases). Germline V lookup: CDR1 KGHSH, CDR2 LQKENI. This CDR3 contains 13 residues. With 6 bases removed from V and 5 bases from J, the gap between germline ends came to 14 bases. CDR3 loop: CASSSTGRHEQYV. Here the CDR3 DNA reads TGTGCCAGCTCCTCCACAGGCCGCCACGAGCAGTACGTC.

The CDR3 DNA sequence: TGTGCCACCAGTGATTTGCGGGGGCCTATCACCGGGGAGCTGTTTTTT. The encoded protein is CATSDLRGPITGELFF. The chain couples TRBV24-1 to TRBJ2-2; D possibly matches TRBD1 or TRBD2 (6 bases each). Germline V gives CDR1 KGHDR, CDR2 SFDVKD. This CDR3 has 16 residues. Trimming cost V 0 bases and J 4 bases, with 11 bases left between them.

The chain recombines TRBV11-1 with TRBJ1-3; D ambiguous. The CDR3 runs 14 residues. CDR1 is SGHAT and CDR2 is FQDESV in the germline V gene (reference sequence). Trimming pared 4 bases from V and 4 bases from J, leaving 11 bases between. The CDR3 DNA follows: TGTGCCAGCAGCTCTCCTGCCTTCGGAAACACCATATATTTT. This translates into CASSSPAFGNTIYF.

This chain joins TRBV6-5 and TRBJ2-1, with D possibly TRBD1 on 7 matching bases. The germline V gene has CDR1 MNHEY and CDR2 SVGAGI. Trimming removed 3 bases from V and 3 bases from J, with 12 bases in between. The CDR3 has 15 amino acids. The CDR3 coding sequence is TGTGCCAGCAGTTATGGCGGGACAGTCTACAATGAGCAGTTCTTC. This codes for CASSYGGTVYNEQFF.

The chain couples TRBV2 to TRBJ2-7; D is ambiguous. CDR3 size: 13 residues. CDR1 is SNHLY and CDR2 is FYNNEI in the germline V gene. The V end was cut by 7 bases, the J end by 0 bases, with 10 bases between. CDR3 sequence: CASIKDRSYEQYV. For the CDR3, the DNA is TGTGCCAGCATTAAGGACCGCTCCTACGAGCAGTACGTC.

This sequence joins TRBV12-3 or TRBV12-4 and TRBJ1-5; possible D gene TRBD1, 5 bases. The CDR3 consists of 13 residues. Trimming took off 3 bases at V and 4 bases at J, with 7 bases between the two ends. CDR3 bases: TGTGCCAGCAGTTTTGGGGGGAATCAGCCCCAGCATTTT. Translation gives CASSFGGNQPQHF.

Regarding this clone: In the same sample, other DNA sequences code for this CDR3. The rearrangement joins TRBV5-1 to TRBJ1-4, with a weak D call TRBD1 (5 bases). Trimming pared 4 bases from V and 0 bases from J, leaving 10 bases between. In germline, CDR1 is SGHRS, CDR2 YFSETQ. The CDR3 is made up of 15 amino acids. The CDR3, as DNA: TGCGCCAGCAGCCTCGGACATGCAACTAATGAAAAACTGTTTTTT. Its translation is CASSLGHATNEKLFF. Full variable domain (remainder filled in from reference TRBV5-1 and TRBJ1-4): KAGVTQTPRYLIKTRGQQVTLSCSPISGHRSVSWYQQTPGQGLQFLFEYFSETQRNKGNFPGRFSGRQFSNSRSEMNVSTLELGDSALYLCASSLGHATNEKLFFGSGTQLSVL.